These 8 T cell receptor beta chains were all obtained from the same sample, sequenced in a study of blood T cells in healthy people across ages. Through a sample-barcoded 5' primer and a J-beta primer mix, a second PCR was run for 7 to 11 cycles. Via MiXCR, TCRdb re-called the 5' RACE reads, giving one row per CDR3 protein. The sample contains under 950,000 distinct CDR3 sequences, roughly 20% of which appear only once. The sample was blood. All receptors come from a man between 65 and 85 years old in good health.

This clonotype has only a few counts. This rearrangement joins TRBV7-9 to TRBJ1-2; a possible D gene is TRBD1 (5 bases). V gave up 1 base and J gave up 4 bases, with 13 bases separating them. The germline gives CDR1 SEHNR, CDR2 FQNEAQ (reference sequence). CDR3 length: 15 amino acids. The CDR3 spells CASSLGGGAGYGYTF. CDR3 DNA sequence: TGTGCCAGCAGCTTAGGAGGAGGGGCCGGCTATGGCTACACCTTC.

This clonotype came up a few times. V is TRBV7-9 and J is TRBJ1-6, with D unresolved. The CDR3 extends over 13 amino acids. Between the trimmed V and J ends, which lost 4 bases and 8 bases, there was a span of 9 bases. Germline-derived CDR1 and CDR2 are SEHNR and FQNEAQ (reference sequence). The CDR3 bases are TGTGCCAGCAGCTACCGGGCGGATTCACCCCTCCACTTT. As protein: CASSYRADSPLHF.

This clonotype was recorded a few times. The chain combines TRBV6-5 with TRBJ1-1; a weak D match, TRBD1 (6 bases). Trimming removed 2 bases from V and 11 bases from J, with 15 bases in between. The CDR3 runs to 13 residues. CDR1 and CDR2 (germline): MNHEY, SVGAGI. This CDR3 reads CASSYIGQGMAFF. CDR3 bases: TGTGCCAGCAGTTACATAGGTCAGGGGATGGCTTTCTTT.

This clonotype was found a few times. The chain carries TRBV2 and TRBJ2-5; D is perhaps TRBD1 (6 bases). V lost 6 bases to trimming and J lost 3 bases, with 17 bases between them. In germline, CDR1 is SNHLY, CDR2 FYNNEI. The CDR3 covers 15 residues. The CDR3 bases are TGTGCCAGCAGAGGGGGACGAAGCTTTAAAGAGACCCAGTACTTC. As protein: CASRGGRSFKETQYF.

The chain links TRBV7-2 to TRBJ2-1; 8 nucleotides match TRBD1. The CDR3 contains 19 residues. V shed 0 bases and J 4 bases; nucleotides not matched to a gene: 14. Looked up from germline, CDR1 is SGHTA and CDR2 is FQGNSA. The CDR3 DNA sequence: TGTGCCAGCAGCTTAGCTTCCCTCATGCAGGGGGCGTATTACAATGAGCAGTTCTTC. Amino acid sequence: CASSLASLMQGAYYNEQFF.

V gene TRBV5-1 combines with J gene TRBJ2-2; TRBD1 is a possible D gene (5 bases). Germline V CDR1 and CDR2: SGHRS, YFSETQ. The CDR3 loop spans 15 amino acids. Trimming stripped 1 base from V and 6 bases from J, with 13 bases between. In nucleotides, the CDR3 is TGCGCCAGCAGCTTGCCAGGGATGGGCGCCGGGGAGCTGTTTTTT. Translating gives CASSLPGMGAGELFF.

There are a few counts of this clonotype. The chain joins TRBV6-1 to TRBJ2-2; 7 bases map to TRBD2. The CDR3 consists of 15 residues. The V gene's germline CDR1 is MNHNS and CDR2 SASEGT. V lost 7 bases to trimming and J lost 1 base; unmatched junction nucleotides: 6. CDR3 region: CASNWGGRNTGELFF. CDR3 DNA: TGTGCCAGCAACTGGGGGGGACGGAACACCGGGGAGCTGTTTTTT.

The rearrangement links TRBV6-6 to TRBJ2-7; 7 bases map to TRBD1. Germline assignment: CDR1 MNHNY and CDR2 SVGAGI (reference sequence). The trim removed 2 bases at V and 5 bases at J, leaving 6 bases unmatched. The CDR3 loop spans 14 amino acids. CDR3 in DNA: TGTGCCAGCAGTTACGACAGGGCTAGCCACGAGCAGTACTTC. Translation gives CASSYDRASHEQYF.